These 32 T cell receptor beta chains originate from one sample sequenced in a study of cytomegalovirus exposure and HLA in healthy donors. Amplification used 60 Vbeta primers and 13 Jbeta primers. Profiling relied on immunoSEQ multiplex PCR, and the TCRdb table lists in-frame clones only, not all of them. The repertoire holds some 180,000 clones, with under 9.5% as singletons. Sample: PBMCs. These TCRs come from a woman in her 30s in good health and CMV-seropositive.

V and J are TRBV7-2 and TRBJ1-4, with D tentatively TRBD1 (6 bases). Germline V gene sequence: CDR1 SGHTA, CDR2 FQGNSA. This CDR3 is 16 amino acids long. V was clipped by 2 bases and J by 8 bases, with 18 bases between them. Here the CDR3 DNA reads TGTGCCAGCAGCTTATACGCATTCAGGGGAGGGGAAAAACTGTTTTTT. Its protein product is CASSLYAFRGGEKLFF.

V usage is TRBV4-1 and J usage is TRBJ1-3; D call uncertain. Germline assignment: CDR1 MGHRA and CDR2 YSYEKL. The CDR3 runs to 13 residues. V was pared by 0 bases and J by 8 bases, with 8 bases between. The CDR3 spells CASSQDGRDTIYF. CDR3 nucleotides: TGCGCCAGCAGCCAAGATGGGCGGGACACCATATATTTT.

The chain has TRBV2 and TRBJ2-6; 7 nucleotides agree with TRBD1. This CDR3 is built from 18 residues. Germline V lookup: CDR1 SNHLY, CDR2 FYNNEI. V shed 6 bases, J shed 0 bases, and the junction held 11 bases outside the gene matches. The CDR3 bases are TGTGCCAGCAGCTTCACAGGGGTTAGCCCCTCTGGGGCCAACGTCCTGACTTTC. Its protein is CASSFTGVSPSGANVLTF.

This clone was seen a few times. The chain's CDR3 is CASSSEGAPNEKLFF. As DNA, the CDR3 is TGTGCCAGCAGTTCAGAGGGGGCGCCTAATGAAAAACTGTTTTTT. The chain recombines TRBV6-5 with TRBJ1-4; 7 nucleotides agree with TRBD1. V gave up 4 bases and J gave up 3 bases; unmatched junction bases: 5. In germline, CDR1 is MNHEY, CDR2 SVGAGI. The CDR3 is 15 amino acids.

This chain joins TRBV6-1 and TRBJ1-5, with D perhaps matching TRBD1 (6 bases). The CDR3 covers 14 residues. The V end lost 3 bases, the J end lost 6 bases, and 12 bases lay between the germline ends. Germline lookup yields CDR1 MNHNS and CDR2 SASEGT. CDR3 sequence: CASSDRDIPQPQHF. The CDR3 DNA follows: TGTGCCAGCAGTGACCGGGACATCCCTCAGCCCCAGCATTTT.

The chain joins TRBV27 to TRBJ2-7; D is ambiguous. V dropped 6 bases and J dropped 3 bases, with 15 bases sitting between them. Germline CDR1 MNHEY, CDR2 SMNVEV (reference sequence). The CDR3 spans 14 residues. CDR3 bases: TGTGCCAGCAGGTCCGTCCTGAGCTTCTACGAGCAGTACTTC. Its protein is CASRSVLSFYEQYF.

The V and J genes are TRBV14 and TRBJ2-7; a possible D gene is TRBD1 (9 bases). V was cut by 5 bases and J by 2 bases, with 31 bases left in between. The CDR3 runs 20 residues. CDR1 is SGHDN, CDR2 FVKESK, per germline. The CDR3 loop is CASSKGPGTGSSGPTYEQYF. DNA of the CDR3: TGTGCCAGCAGCAAGGGCCCAGGGACAGGGTCTAGCGGGCCCACCTACGAGCAGTACTTC.

The CDR3 nucleotides read TGCGCCAGCAGCTTCGGGATTTCGAAAGCTTTCTTT. Its translation is CASSFGISKAFF. The gene calls are TRBV5-1 and TRBJ1-1; the D is unclear. The V gene's germline CDR1 is SGHRS and CDR2 YFSETQ. The CDR3 sequence is 12 residues long. Trimming took 2 bases from V and 9 from J, leaving 11 bases between them.

The V call is TRBV15, the J call TRBJ1-2, with TRBD1 identical over 8 bases. Unmatched junction bases numbered 7, after V lost 1 base and J lost 3 bases. Germline V lookup: CDR1 LNHNV, CDR2 YYDKDF (reference sequence). The CDR3 consists of 16 residues. CDR3 sequence: CATSRVLDRADYGYTF. CDR3 DNA sequence: TGTGCCACCAGCAGAGTTTTGGACAGGGCGGACTATGGCTACACCTTC.

There are a few counts of this clone. V usage is TRBV19 and J usage is TRBJ2-7; 8 bases match TRBD1. The V gene's germline CDR1 is LNHDA and CDR2 SQIVND (reference sequence). With V trimmed by 3 bases and J by 4 bases, 11 bases remained unmatched. This CDR3 has 16 residues. CDR3 DNA: TGTGCCAGTAGTATCTCAGGGACAGGAACCCTTTACGAGCAGTACTTC. It translates to CASSISGTGTLYEQYF.

CDR3 sequence (DNA): TGTGCCAGCACCTCCTCCTACGAGCAGTACTTC. Protein sequence: CASTSSYEQYF. The chain links TRBV27 to TRBJ2-7; D unclear. There are 11 residues in the CDR3. In germline, CDR1 is MNHEY, CDR2 SMNVEV (reference sequence). Trimming shortened V by 7 bases and J by 0 bases, and 4 bases separated the two germline ends.

This clone has a count of ten or more. The chain is built from TRBV5-6 and TRBJ2-6; weak D call: TRBD2 (5 bases). Germline V gives CDR1 SGHDT, CDR2 YYEEEE. V lost 3 bases, J lost 0 bases, and 7 bases lay in between. CDR3 length: 15 residues. CDR3 in amino acids: CASSYGVSGANVLTF. CDR3 nucleotides: TGTGCCAGCAGCTACGGGGTCTCTGGGGCCAACGTCCTGACTTTC.

The chain links TRBV13 to TRBJ2-7; 8 positions agree with TRBD2. The CDR3 has 14 residues. CDR1 is PRHDT, CDR2 FYEKMQ, per germline (reference sequence). Losses at the gene ends were 5 bases for V and 5 bases for J; bases not matched to a gene: 8. The CDR3 region has the DNA TGTGCCAGCAGCCTCGGGGGACTAGTCGACGAGCAGTACTTC. This translates into CASSLGGLVDEQYF.

This rearrangement joins TRBV5-4 to TRBJ2-6; D is possibly TRBD1 (5 bases). The CDR3 sequence is 19 residues long. Germline V CDR1 and CDR2: SGHNT, YYREEE (reference sequence). With 1 base removed from V and 1 base from J, the gap between germline ends came to 18 bases. The CDR3 is CASSLLLQGGRSGANVLTF. The CDR3 DNA follows: TGTGCCAGCAGCTTGCTACTTCAGGGTGGTCGGTCTGGGGCCAACGTCCTGACTTTC.

This clone turned up a few times. The chain has TRBV5-1 and TRBJ2-7, with a tentative D call TRBD2 (5 bases). This CDR3 is built from 14 residues. Trimming took off 4 bases at V and 6 bases at J, with 17 bases between the two ends. Germline assignment: CDR1 SGHRS and CDR2 YFSETQ. The CDR3 DNA reads as TGCGCCAGCAGCCCCCTTCTCCTAGCACGCGAGCAGTACTTC. As protein: CASSPLLLAREQYF.

This clone was seen only a few times. V is TRBV14 and J is TRBJ1-4, with D unclear. Trimming cost V 1 base and J 10 bases, with 16 bases left between them. Per the germline V gene, CDR1 is SGHDN and CDR2 is FVKESK. This CDR3 is built from 15 residues. CDR3 amino acids: CASSQAGGSSGKLFF. The CDR3 DNA reads as TGTGCCAGCAGCCAAGCGGGAGGATCGAGTGGAAAACTGTTTTTT.

The rearrangement links TRBV7-8 to TRBJ2-7, with TRBD2 matching over 16 bases. V gave up 5 bases and J gave up 7 bases; unmatched junction bases: 5. Germline V gene sequence: CDR1 SGHVS, CDR2 FQNEAQ. CDR3 length: 15 residues. DNA for the CDR3: TGTGCCAGCAGCCTGGGACTAGCGGGAGGGGAGGAGCAGTACTTC. Translation gives CASSLGLAGGEEQYF. Supplemented by reference TRBV7-8 and TRBJ2-7, the full variable domain reads GAGVSQSPRYKVAKRGQDVALRCDPISGHVSLFWYQQALGQGPEFLTYFQNEAQLDKSGLPSDRFFAERPEGSVSTLKIQRTQQEDSAVYLCASSLGLAGGEEQYFGPGTRLTVT.

The V and J genes are TRBV28 and TRBJ2-7, with TRBD1 as a possible D gene (5 bases). CDR1 is MDHEN and CDR2 is SYDVKM in the germline V gene. The V gene lost 6 bases and the J gene lost 2 bases, with 17 bases spanning the gap. The CDR3 is 15 amino acids. CDR3 sequence reads: CASRLDLGAAYEQYF. The CDR3 DNA is TGTGCCAGCAGATTGGACCTTGGGGCGGCCTACGAGCAGTACTTC. Complete variable domain (other parts from reference TRBV28 and TRBJ2-7): DVKVTQSSRYLVKRTGEKVFLECVQDMDHENMFWYRQDPGLGLRLIYFSYDVKMKEKGDIPEGYSVSREKKERFSLILESASTNQTSMYLCASRLDLGAAYEQYFGPGTRLTVT.

This clone has just a few counts. V and J are TRBV6-6 and TRBJ2-3; the match to TRBD2 covers 8 bases. With 6 bases clipped from V and 6 bases from J, the junction kept 11 bases outside the gene matches. This CDR3 comprises 15 residues. Per the germline V gene, CDR1 is MNHNY and CDR2 is SVGAGI (reference sequence). The CDR3 reads CASSPGGGLADTQYF. The DNA for the CDR3 is TGTGCCAGCAGCCCCGGGGGGGGGCTTGCGGATACGCAGTATTTT.

The CDR3 is CASSDDRETQYF. CDR3 coding DNA: TGTGCCAGCAGTGACGACAGGGAGACCCAGTACTTC. This rearrangement joins TRBV2 to TRBJ2-5; weak D call: TRBD1 (6 bases). Germline V lookup: CDR1 SNHLY, CDR2 FYNNEI. Trimming cost V 3 bases and J 5 bases, with 7 bases left between them. The CDR3 contains 12 residues.

The rearrangement uses TRBV21-1 and TRBJ1-4; the table's D gene call, TRBD1, was not cross checked with the DNA. TRBV21-1 is classified as a pseudogene. The CDR3 is 16 residues long. The DNA of the CDR3 is TGTGCCAGCAACCCGAAATTACAGGGGATCGATGAAAAACTGTTTTTT. Translating gives CASNPKLQGIDEKLFF.

The rearrangement links TRBV4-2 to TRBJ1-2; 8 bases line up with TRBD1. Trimming took 0 bases from V and 3 from J; bases not matched to a gene: 6. CDR3 length: 16 amino acids. Germline V CDR1 and CDR2: LGHNA, YNFKEQ. CDR3 in DNA: TGTGCCAGCAGCCAAGATATGAGGGGACAGGACTATGGCTACACCTTC. Protein: CASSQDMRGQDYGYTF.

The chain joins TRBV4-1 to TRBJ2-7; no firm D call. V dropped 8 bases and J dropped 2 bases, with 10 bases sitting between them. The CDR3 contains 12 residues. The germline V gene encodes CDR1 MGHRA and CDR2 YSYEKL. CDR3 in amino acids: CASGSAAYEQYF. CDR3 nucleotide sequence: TGCGCCAGCGGGTCGGCGGCCTACGAGCAGTACTTC.

There are a few counts of this clone. This chain uses TRBV19 with TRBJ1-2; D call uncertain. V shed 7 bases and J shed 4 bases, with 10 bases lying between them. Germline assignment: CDR1 LNHDA and CDR2 SQIVND (reference sequence). The CDR3 covers 12 residues. The CDR3 sequence is CASTTQAYGYTF. DNA of the CDR3: TGTGCCAGTACCACCCAGGCCTATGGCTACACCTTC. The full variable domain, in which reference TRBV19 and TRBJ1-2 provide the parts outside the CDR3, is DGGITQSPKYLFRKEGQNVTLSCEQNLNHDAMYWYRQDPGQGLRLIYYSQIVNDFQKGDIAEGYSVSREKKESFPLTVTSAQKNPTAFYLCASTTQAYGYTFGSGTRLTVV.

Regarding this clone: Distinct nucleotide sequences in the sample also encode this CDR3. The V and J genes are TRBV20-1 and TRBJ2-1, with D unresolved. The CDR3 is made up of 11 amino acids. Between the trimmed V and J ends, which lost 0 bases and 9 bases, there was a span of 6 bases. The germline V gene encodes CDR1 DFQATT and CDR2 SNEGSKA (reference sequence). The CDR3 protein is CSARDRVEQFF. CDR3 coding DNA: TGCAGTGCTAGAGATAGAGTTGAGCAGTTCTTC.

The gene calls are TRBV9 and TRBJ2-1; D call uncertain. CDR3 length: 13 amino acids. Germline V CDR1 and CDR2: SGDLS, YYNGEE. V was clipped by 2 bases and J by 5 bases, with 8 bases between them. CDR3 in amino acids: CASSVTTNNEQFF. For the CDR3, the DNA is TGTGCCAGCAGCGTGACCACTAACAATGAGCAGTTCTTC. The complete variable domain, with remaining parts taken from reference TRBV9 and TRBJ2-1, reads DSGVTQTPKHLITATGQRVTLRCSPRSGDLSVYWYQQSLDQGLQFLIQYYNGEERAKGNILERFSAQQFPDLHSELNLSSLELGDSALYFCASSVTTNNEQFFGPGTRLTVL.

This clone was recorded a few times. V usage is TRBV5-4 and J usage is TRBJ2-3, with no clear D. V was pared by 2 bases and J by 4 bases, with 5 bases between. Germline V gene sequence: CDR1 SGHNT, CDR2 YYREEE (reference sequence). This CDR3 is 12 amino acids long. The CDR3 protein is CASSFPADTQYF. In DNA form, the CDR3 reads TGTGCCAGCAGCTTCCCCGCAGATACGCAGTATTTT.

This clone was observed a few times. The genes are TRBV10-2 and TRBJ2-2; 10 bases are a match to TRBD2. This CDR3 comprises 18 residues. Per the germline V gene, CDR1 is WSHSY and CDR2 is SAAADI. V was pared by 6 bases and J by 8 bases, with 18 bases of the junction left unmatched. This chain's CDR3 is CASRYSEREGAVDGELFF. For the CDR3, the DNA is TGCGCCAGCAGATACAGCGAGCGGGAGGGCGCGGTTGATGGGGAGCTGTTTTTT.

V and J are TRBV29-1 and TRBJ2-3; D may be TRBD1 (6 bases). CDR3 size: 14 residues. The V end lost 4 bases, the J end lost 4 bases, and 15 bases lay between the germline ends. Germline CDR1 and CDR2: SQVTM and ANQGSEA. The CDR3 loop is CSVVPGVFADTQYF. CDR3 nucleotides: TGCAGCGTTGTCCCAGGGGTTTTCGCAGATACGCAGTATTTT.

In its sample, this clone was seen a few times. V usage is TRBV19 and J usage is TRBJ1-4, with 9 bases that match TRBD1. Germline V lookup: CDR1 LNHDA, CDR2 SQIVND (reference sequence). The V and J ends lost 6 bases and 7 bases, in that order; junction bases with no gene match: 18. This CDR3 spans 18 amino acids. CDR3 bases: TGTGCCAGTAGCCCCATGCAACAGGGGGCTGGAGCTGGTGAAAAACTGTTTTTT. Encoded protein: CASSPMQQGAGAGEKLFF.

V usage is TRBV7-6 and J usage is TRBJ1-6; D is possibly TRBD1 (6 bases). In germline, CDR1 is SGHVS, CDR2 FNYEAQ. Trimming removed 5 bases at V and 5 bases at J, with 10 bases between. The CDR3 is 14 amino acids. This chain's CDR3 is CASSVRTDNSPLHF. CDR3 bases: TGTGCCAGCAGCGTTAGGACAGATAATTCACCCCTCCACTTT.

The sample holds a few counts of this clone. The chain links TRBV7-9 to TRBJ1-1; possible D gene TRBD1, 5 bases. Trimming took off 7 bases at V and 3 bases at J, with 27 bases between the two ends. The CDR3 consists of 18 residues. CDR1 and CDR2 from the germline V gene are SEHNR and FQNEAQ (reference sequence). The CDR3: CASTRGEGLASEHTEAFF. The CDR3 nucleotides read TGTGCCAGCACCCGAGGGGAGGGCCTGGCCTCCGAACACACTGAAGCTTTCTTT.